The next 18 T cell receptor beta chains were all read from a single sample in a study of blood T cell repertoires in COVID-19 (dated by TCRdb to 2018 to 2020). Libraries were made using the immunoSEQ multiplex PCR assay. The table was pulled from immuneACCESS by TCRdb, which kept in-frame rearrangements only. Such tables lose some clones; where checked, under half of the loss comes from unresolved V genes, and the rest has no known cause. In all, the sample holds approximately 230,000 clones, and around 84% of those were seen once. The ten largest clones add up to under 2% of the sample. The sequenced sample was PBMCs or T cells enriched from blood (not recorded which). These receptors originate from a man aged 35-49 years who had recovered from COVID-19.

The gene calls are TRBV7-9 and TRBJ2-5, with TRBD1 identical over 11 bases. With 3 bases clipped from V and 4 bases from J, the junction kept 4 bases outside the gene matches. This CDR3 region has 15 residues. Germline lookup yields CDR1 SEHNR and CDR2 FQNEAQ (reference sequence). CDR3: CASSFGQGAPETQYF. As DNA, the CDR3 is TGTGCCAGCAGCTTCGGACAGGGGGCTCCAGAGACCCAGTACTTC. Complete variable domain (other parts from reference TRBV7-9 and TRBJ2-5): DTGVSQNPRHKITKRGQNVTFRCDPISEHNRLYWYRQTLGQGPEFLTYFQNEAQLEKSRLLSDRFSAERPKGSFSTLEIQRTEQGDSAMYLCASSFGQGAPETQYFGPGTRLLVL.

The V and J genes are TRBV28 and TRBJ2-2; TRBD1 matches 12 bases. V was clipped by 5 bases and J by 6 bases; unmatched bases: 10. Germline CDR1 and CDR2: MDHEN and SYDVKM. The CDR3 sequence is 17 residues long. This CDR3 is CASSPSRGTGGPGELFF. DNA for the CDR3: TGTGCCAGCAGTCCCTCCCGAGGGACAGGGGGCCCCGGGGAGCTGTTTTTT.

The J gene is TRBJ1-1, the V gene TRBV28, with TRBD1 matching 7 bases. The CDR3 is 14 residues long. The V gene's germline CDR1 is MDHEN and CDR2 SYDVKM. V shed 6 bases, J shed 1 base, and the junction held 5 bases outside the gene matches. In nucleotides, the CDR3 is TGTGCCAGCAGCCCGACAGGGACGAACACTGAAGCTTTCTTT. Translation gives CASSPTGTNTEAFF.

The V and J genes are TRBV5-4 and TRBJ1-1, with 9 bases matching TRBD1. CDR1 and CDR2 from the germline V gene are SGHNT and YYREEE (reference sequence). The trim removed 0 bases at V and 7 bases at J, leaving 1 base unmatched. The CDR3 consists of 13 residues. The CDR3 spells CASSLGDRDEAFF. The CDR3 region has the DNA TGTGCCAGCAGCTTGGGGGACAGGGATGAAGCTTTCTTT.

The rearrangement links TRBV30 to TRBJ1-4, with 8 bases that match TRBD1. Trimming took 0 bases from V and 4 from J; bases not matched to a gene: 7. Germline CDR1 is GTSNPN and CDR2 is SVGIG (reference sequence). The CDR3 totals 16 residues. CDR3 residues: CAWSVPRTGINEKLFF. The CDR3 DNA sequence: TGTGCCTGGAGTGTACCTAGGACAGGGATTAATGAAAAACTGTTTTTT.

The gene calls are TRBV5-1 and TRBJ2-3; TRBD2 agrees at 8 bases. Trimming at V came to 4 bases and at J to 6 bases, leaving 10 bases not matched to a gene. This CDR3 comprises 15 residues. Germline CDR1 and CDR2: SGHRS and YFSETQ. CDR3 DNA sequence: TGCGCCAGCAGCCTTAGCGGGACTGACGGGGATACGCAGTATTTT. Encoded protein: CASSLSGTDGDTQYF.

The chain links TRBV30 to TRBJ1-2; tentatively, D is TRBD1 (5 bases). Germline CDR1 reads GTSNPN; CDR2 reads SVGIG (reference sequence). The ends were cut back, 8 bases at V and 2 bases at J, with 9 bases in the middle. The CDR3 runs 11 residues. The DNA of the CDR3 is TGTGCCGAGGGACTCAACTATGGCTACACCTTC. Amino acids: CAEGLNYGYTF.

The J gene is TRBJ1-2, the V gene TRBV30; D is uncertain. Germline V gives CDR1 GTSNPN, CDR2 SVGIG (reference sequence). The CDR3 contains 12 residues. With 3 bases removed from V and 6 bases from J, the gap between germline ends came to 11 bases. The DNA for the CDR3 is TGTGCCTGGAGAACGGCGGGTGATGGCTACACCTTC. Residues: CAWRTAGDGYTF.

The chain is built from TRBV5-1 and TRBJ2-5; possible D gene TRBD1, 5 bases. The CDR3 sequence is 12 residues long. Trimming took 7 bases from V and 2 from J, leaving 9 bases between them. CDR1 is SGHRS and CDR2 is YFSETQ in the germline V gene. In DNA, the CDR3 is TGCGCCAGCTGCAGGGATCAAGAGACCCAGTACTTC. It specifies CASCRDQETQYF.

The chain has TRBV2 and TRBJ2-7; 13 bases match TRBD2. The V and J ends lost 3 bases and 1 base, in that order; junction bases with no gene match: 9. Germline assignment: CDR1 SNHLY and CDR2 FYNNEI. The CDR3 spans 18 residues. The CDR3 protein is CASSDHRGTSGVSYEQYF. The CDR3 coding sequence is TGTGCCAGCAGTGATCACCGGGGGACTAGCGGGGTATCCTACGAGCAGTACTTC.

The chain employs TRBV7-9 and TRBJ2-5; 9 bases agree with TRBD1. V lost 6 bases, J lost 2 bases, and 4 bases stayed unmatched. This CDR3 has 14 residues. Germline assignment: CDR1 SEHNR and CDR2 FQNEAQ (reference sequence). CDR3 sequence reads: CASRGQGYQETQYF. The DNA for the CDR3 is TGTGCCAGCAGGGGACAGGGCTATCAAGAGACCCAGTACTTC.

This clone showed up just once. This chain links TRBV7-2 with TRBJ2-1, with D hard to call. CDR1 is SGHTA, CDR2 FQGNSA, per germline. V was trimmed by 4 bases and J by 7 bases, leaving 14 bases between them. This CDR3 has 14 amino acids. In DNA form, the CDR3 reads TGTGCCAGCAGCTCTACAAGACTCGATAATGAGCAGTTCTTC. Its translation is CASSSTRLDNEQFF.

V and J are TRBV19 and TRBJ1-5; 7 bases match TRBD1. In germline, CDR1 is LNHDA, CDR2 SQIVND (reference sequence). J gave up 2 bases and V 9 bases, and 10 bases lay outside the gene matches. This CDR3 is 15 amino acids long. DNA of the CDR3: TGTGCCAGCCAACCAGACAGGGACGGCAATCAGCCCCAGCATTTT. Translation gives CASQPDRDGNQPQHF.

This chain connects TRBV12-5 to TRBJ2-3; 9 bases align to TRBD1. J lost 4 bases, V lost 1 base, and 0 bases had no gene match. This CDR3 is built from 14 residues. Per the germline V gene, CDR1 is LGHNT and CDR2 is FRNRAP. For the CDR3, the DNA is TGTGCTAGTGGTTTGGGACAGGGGGCAGATACGCAGTATTTT. This encodes CASGLGQGADTQYF.

The rearrangement joins TRBV29-1 to TRBJ1-2, with 8 nucleotides matching TRBD1. The CDR3 is made up of 14 amino acids. The ends lost 6 bases at V and 0 bases at J; junction bases unmatched: 6. CDR1 and CDR2 from the germline V gene are SQVTM and ANQGSEA. The DNA of the CDR3 is TGCAGCGTCTGGCAGGGGGCTTCTAACTATGGCTACACCTTC. This encodes CSVWQGASNYGYTF.

The chain has TRBV5-1 and TRBJ1-2, with TRBD1 matching over 7 bases. Per germline, CDR1 SGHRS and CDR2 YFSETQ. J gave up 3 bases and V 4 bases, and 3 bases lay outside the gene matches. The CDR3 length is 13 residues. CDR3 protein: CASSAQGDYGYTF. The CDR3, as DNA: TGCGCCAGCAGCGCCCAGGGGGACTATGGCTACACCTTC.

The V and J genes are TRBV21-1 and TRBJ1-4; TRBD1 reflects the table's D call only, with no check against the DNA. TRBV21-1 is a pseudogene. The length of the CDR3 is 15 residues. CDR3 amino acids: CASSNPGIPNEKLFF. The CDR3 DNA is TGTGCCAGCAGCAATCCAGGGATCCCTAATGAAAAACTGTTTTTT.

This clone was seen only a few times. This chain links TRBV6-5 with TRBJ2-7; 7 bases match TRBD2. In germline, CDR1 is MNHEY, CDR2 SVGAGI. This CDR3 is built from 12 residues. J was trimmed by 6 bases and V by 8 bases; bases with no gene match: 7. The CDR3, as DNA: TGTGCCAGCTCCTACTGGGGGGGCGAGCAGTACTTC. It specifies CASSYWGGEQYF.